This T cell receptor beta chain emerged from a study of cytomegalovirus exposure and HLA in healthy donors. Study overall: Inside one of the first data releases sat about 85 million unique TCRs taken from HLA-typed donors. Most donors, roughly 77% of 350 to 450 genotyped, fell in the Caucasian-associated ancestry cluster. Study results and limitations: Among TCR sequences, most were rare, though some public TCRs appeared in many donors. Confirmation was obtained in vitro that a few CMV-associated chains are specific for CMV antigens.

The CDR3 is made up of 13 amino acids. V was pared by 4 bases and J by 1 base, with 8 bases between. CDR1 SGHDT and CDR2 YYEEEE come from the germline V gene. Vbeta (60) and Jbeta (13) primers were used in the PCR. Only in-frame clones appear in the TCRdb table, and some are missing; sequencing was by immunoSEQ multiplex PCR. The data hold a few hundred thousand clones, with around 85% observed a single time. As concerns this clone: Antigen unknown. This sample includes further DNA sequences coding for the same CDR3.

The receptor's source is a girl aged 2 to 10 in good health and CMV-seronegative. The chain is built from TRBV5-6 and TRBJ2-5; unclear D gene. The specimen was PBMCs. CDR3 loop: CASSLDPQETQYF. In nucleotides, the CDR3 is TGTGCCAGCAGCCTAGATCCCCAAGAGACCCAGTACTTC.